This paragraph covers one TCR beta chain sequence. This sample stems from a study of blood T cell repertoires in COVID-19. CDR3 size: 15 residues. Germline V gene sequence: CDR1 SGHVS, CDR2 FNYEAQ. The V segment lost 5 bases and the J segment 2 bases; nucleotides outside the gene matches: 6. Using immunoSEQ multiplex PCR, the repertoire was profiled, and TCRdb retains in-frame clones only, with some absent. The data contain around 400,000 clones, about 87% of them singletons. Seattle patients were enrolled during active infection and followed longitudinally. The chain has TRBV7-6 and TRBJ1-1, with 9 bases matching TRBD1. Specimen: peripheral blood. The receptor's source is a woman in her sixties with COVID-19, enrolled during active disease. CDR3 sequence (DNA): TGTGCCAGCAGCGCGGGACAGGGACTCAACACTGAAGCTTTCTTT. Translating it yields CASSAGQGLNTEAFF.